The rows below give T cell receptor beta chains drawn from one sample of a study of blood T cell repertoires in COVID-19. The assay was immunoSEQ multiplex PCR, and TCRdb's table has in-frame clones only and misses some. This table has almost 25,000 clones, under 95% appearing once. The material sequenced was peripheral blood. These receptors originate from a man aged 70-80 years with active COVID-19. Each CDR3 is given without its conserved first and last residue. A D gene is named only where the DNA matches it firmly.

v_gene: TRBV19; d_gene: TRBD1; CDR3aa: ASMGTGGSYNEQF
v_gene: TRBV11-3; d_gene: NA; CDR3aa: ASSLGHHTGELF
v_gene: TRBV6-5; d_gene: NA; CDR3aa: ASSYGRRGTQY
v_gene: TRBV15; d_gene: NA; CDR3aa: ATSRDRGTYEQY
v_gene: TRBV4-3; d_gene: NA; CDR3aa: ASSHLTGSGSNEKLF
v_gene: TRBV6-2/TRBV6-3; d_gene: TRBD2; CDR3aa: ASSRQLAGGPSVETQY
v_gene: TRBV28; d_gene: TRBD1; CDR3aa: ASSLRTGGADTQY
v_gene: TRBV4-2; d_gene: TRBD1; CDR3aa: ASSQVLKGQANYGYT
v_gene: TRBV3-1/TRBV3-2; d_gene: NA; CDR3aa: ASSQDWARSYEQY
v_gene: TRBV7-8; d_gene: NA; CDR3aa: ASSLVGAVGELF
v_gene: TRBV11-2; d_gene: TRBD1; CDR3aa: ASSLGWRTGGYEQY
v_gene: TRBV3-1/TRBV3-2; d_gene: NA; CDR3aa: ASSPNIPFPFRNEQF
v_gene: TRBV7-8; d_gene: TRBD2; CDR3aa: ASSPRGGVYEQY
v_gene: TRBV5-4; d_gene: NA; CDR3aa: ASSALGGIHEQY